Following are 30 T cell receptor beta chains from one sample sequenced in a study of T cells in Graves' hyperthyroidism and ophthalmopathy. Researchers took RNA transcripts and amplified the TCR beta CDR3 regions from them. RT-PCR in the first round (using the HTBI primer set) targeted the TCR CDR3. A single record per CDR3 protein comes from TCRdb applying MiXCR to the multiplex PCR reads. Among under 250,000 distinct CDR3 sequences, roughly 22% were seen once, and the ten largest hold around 40%. Sequencing was done on a sample of blood. The source is a woman in her thirties or forties with Graves' ophthalmopathy.

The chain recombines TRBV30 with TRBJ1-5; tentative D call: TRBD1 (5 bases). This CDR3 spans 14 amino acids. Germline assignment: CDR1 GTSNPN and CDR2 SVGIG (reference sequence). The germline V and J ends were trimmed by 0 bases and 4 bases, with 10 bases remaining between them. CDR3 DNA sequence: TGTGCCTGGAGTGTCACAGGTAGGAATCAGCCCCAGCATTTT. Translated: CAWSVTGRNQPQHF.

V is TRBV5-5 and J is TRBJ2-5; 7 positions agree with TRBD1. Germline values: CDR1 SGHKS, CDR2 YYEKEE (reference sequence). Trimming at V came to 4 bases and at J to 7 bases, leaving 7 bases not matched to a gene. The CDR3 totals 13 residues. The CDR3 DNA sequence: TGTGCCAGCAGCATGGGACAGTCAGGGACCCAGTACTTC. This encodes CASSMGQSGTQYF.

There are many counts of this clonotype. The chain recombines TRBV11-2 with TRBJ1-1; D gene uncertain. The CDR3 has 15 amino acids. Germline CDR1 reads SGHAT; CDR2 reads FQNNGV. Trimming took 5 bases from V and 3 from J, leaving 16 bases between them. The chain's CDR3 is CASSLGRTEDTEAFF. The CDR3 nucleotides read TGTGCCAGCAGCCTCGGACGGACGGAAGACACTGAAGCTTTCTTT.

This clonotype was recorded at least ten times. The chain links TRBV19 to TRBJ2-5; D perhaps matches TRBD1 (5 bases). The CDR3 runs 14 residues. The V end lost 6 bases, the J end lost 2 bases, and 13 bases lay between the germline ends. Germline V gene lookup returns CDR1 LNHDA and CDR2 SQIVND (reference sequence). CDR3 bases: TGTGCCAGTAGCCTGTGGGGCAGACAAGAGACCCAGTACTTC. Its translation: CASSLWGRQETQYF. The full variable domain, completed using reference TRBV19 and TRBJ2-5, is DGGITQSPKYLFRKEGQNVTLSCEQNLNHDAMYWYRQDPGQGLRLIYYSQIVNDFQKGDIAEGYSVSREKKESFPLTVTSAQKNPTAFYLCASSLWGRQETQYFGPGTRLLVL.

This clonotype has a count of ten or more. This chain joins TRBV7-9 and TRBJ2-7; no clear D. Germline V lookup: CDR1 SEHNR, CDR2 FQNEAQ (reference sequence). There are 13 residues in the CDR3. The V end was cut by 4 bases, the J end by 2 bases, with 9 bases between. The CDR3 loop is CASSSVNPYEQYF. CDR3 bases: TGTGCCAGCAGCTCCGTTAATCCCTACGAGCAGTACTTC.

This clonotype has ten or more counts. The genes are TRBV30 and TRBJ1-2; D gene ambiguous. Germline lookup yields CDR1 GTSNPN and CDR2 SVGIG (reference sequence). The CDR3 has 14 residues. V was trimmed by 0 bases and J by 3 bases, leaving 11 bases between them. CDR3 amino acids: CAWSVRPSDYGYTF. CDR3 DNA: TGTGCCTGGAGTGTACGTCCCTCGGACTATGGCTACACCTTC.

This clonotype was seen repeatedly, ten times or more. The rearrangement uses TRBV20-1 and TRBJ1-5, with 7 positions matching TRBD1. The V and J ends lost 7 bases and 4 bases, in that order; junction bases with no gene match: 7. Germline-derived CDR1 and CDR2 are DFQATT and SNEGSKA (reference sequence). The length of the CDR3 is 13 residues. Written as DNA, the CDR3 is TGCAGTGGGGAAAACAGGGGTAATCAGCCCCAGCATTTT. Translated, it gives CSGENRGNQPQHF.

The chain joins TRBV6-1 to TRBJ1-2; D uncertain. V lost 6 bases, J lost 7 bases, and 9 bases lay in between. This CDR3 has 11 residues. The germline CDR1 and CDR2 sequences are MNHNS and SASEGT. DNA for the CDR3: TGTGCCAGCAGCACTCCCTTTGGCTACACCTTC. Translating it yields CASSTPFGYTF.

In its sample, this clonotype was seen many times. The CDR3 DNA sequence: TGTGCCAGCAGGACAGGGCGGAATCAGCCCCAGCATTTT. The encoded protein is CASRTGRNQPQHF. The chain uses TRBV28 and TRBJ1-5; TRBD1 matches 7 bases. Germline assignment: CDR1 MDHEN and CDR2 SYDVKM. The CDR3 runs 13 residues. V was clipped by 6 bases and J by 4 bases; unmatched bases: 3.

This clonotype turned up a few times. The chain is built from TRBV15 and TRBJ1-2, with 8 bases matching TRBD1. The CDR3 is 15 amino acids. V was clipped by 1 base and J by 6 bases; unmatched bases: 7. Per germline, CDR1 LNHNV and CDR2 YYDKDF (reference sequence). The CDR3 sequence is CATSRAGQALDGYTF. The CDR3, as DNA: TGTGCCACCAGCAGAGCGGGACAGGCCCTAGATGGCTACACCTTC.

This clonotype was found many times. The genes are TRBV20-1 and TRBJ2-7; D perhaps matches TRBD1 (6 bases). V lost 3 bases and J lost 3, with 18 bases in between. Germline-derived CDR1 and CDR2 are DFQATT and SNEGSKA (reference sequence). The CDR3 covers 15 residues. CDR3 residues: CSASLMGAYIYEQYF. In nucleotides, the CDR3 is TGCAGTGCTAGTCTTATGGGGGCCTATATCTACGAGCAGTACTTC.

This clonotype was seen repeatedly, ten times or more. The junction and the germline gene differ at one end; a read error may be behind it. This chain uses TRBV20-1 with TRBJ2-2; 9 positions match TRBD2. The CDR3 totals 15 residues. Germline V lookup: CDR1 DFQATT, CDR2 SNEGSKA (reference sequence). The CDR3 DNA follows: TGCAGTGCTAGAGATATAGCTAGCGGGACCGCGGAGCTGTTTTTT. It encodes CSARDIASGTAELFF.

There are a few counts of this clonotype. An end of the junction differs from the germline gene, which may be a read error. The chain combines TRBV7-9 with TRBJ2-2, with TRBD1 matching over 7 bases. CDR1 and CDR2 from the germline V gene are SEHNR and FQNEAQ (reference sequence). The CDR3 contains 14 residues. In nucleotides, the CDR3 is TGTGCCGGCAGCCGACAGGGGAACACCGGGGAGCTGTTTTTT. Residues: CAGSRQGNTGELFF.

This clonotype was observed many times. V and J are TRBV2 and TRBJ2-3, with 11 bases that match TRBD2. Germline-derived CDR1 and CDR2 are SNHLY and FYNNEI. The ends lost 10 bases at V and 2 bases at J; junction bases unmatched: 5. The CDR3 runs to 14 residues. Here the CDR3 reads CATPGLADTDTQYF. The CDR3 DNA sequence: TGTGCCACGCCGGGACTAGCGGACACAGATACGCAGTATTTT.

This clonotype has a count of ten or more. The J gene is TRBJ1-2, the V gene TRBV25-1, with D unresolved. This CDR3 comprises 13 residues. Between the trimmed V and J ends, which lost 5 bases and 7 bases, there was a span of 14 bases. Germline V lookup: CDR1 MGHDK, CDR2 SYGVNS. CDR3 residues: CASSTGVIGGYTF. The CDR3 nucleotides read TGTGCCAGCAGTACCGGGGTCATAGGTGGCTACACCTTC.

Ten or more counts support this clonotype. The chain carries TRBV6-2 or TRBV6-3 and TRBJ1-1; D remains unclear. The germline V gene encodes CDR1 MNHEY and CDR2 SVGEGT. The V end lost 0 bases, the J end lost 1 base, and 6 bases lay between the germline ends. There are 14 residues in the CDR3. The CDR3 loop reads CASSYSIRNTEAFF. CDR3 DNA: TGTGCCAGCAGTTACTCGATCCGGAACACTGAAGCTTTCTTT.

This clonotype was observed many times. The rearrangement links TRBV6-5 to TRBJ2-7; weak D call: TRBD1 (6 bases). CDR1 is MNHEY and CDR2 is SVGAGI in the germline V gene. This CDR3 region has 15 residues. Trimming removed 3 bases from V and 2 bases from J, with 14 bases in between. CDR3 loop: CASSYDGTSTYEQYF. In nucleotides, the CDR3 is TGTGCCAGCAGTTATGACGGGACATCGACCTACGAGCAGTACTTC.

This clonotype appeared many times. This CDR3 reads CAWSLGDNQPQHF. CDR3 DNA sequence: TGTGCCTGGAGTCTAGGGGACAATCAGCCCCAGCATTTT. The chain employs TRBV30 and TRBJ1-5, with D tentatively TRBD1 (5 bases). Between the trimmed V and J ends, which lost 2 bases and 3 bases, there was a span of 8 bases. Germline values: CDR1 GTSNPN, CDR2 SVGIG (reference sequence). The CDR3 totals 13 residues.

This clonotype was observed at least ten times. The V and J genes are TRBV28 and TRBJ1-1; D remains unclear. This CDR3 is 12 amino acids long. V lost 6 bases to trimming and J lost 6 bases, with 11 bases between them. Germline CDR1 is MDHEN and CDR2 is SYDVKM. The CDR3 DNA follows: TGTGCCAGCAGCCTCGGTGGAGCTGAAGCTTTCTTT. Residues: CASSLGGAEAFF.

The sample holds many counts of this clonotype. The chain has TRBV25-1 and TRBJ2-7; D uncertain. The CDR3 covers 13 residues. V was trimmed by 2 bases and J by 3 bases, leaving 8 bases between them. The germline V gene has CDR1 MGHDK and CDR2 SYGVNS. Written as DNA, the CDR3 is TGTGCCAGCAGTGAAGTGGCAGGCTACGAGCAGTACTTC. Translating it yields CASSEVAGYEQYF.

This clonotype was seen only a few times. This chain connects TRBV5-1 to TRBJ2-5; 7 bases agree with TRBD1. V was clipped by 4 bases and J by 1 base; unmatched bases: 10. Germline CDR1 and CDR2: SGHRS and YFSETQ. The CDR3 runs 16 residues. The CDR3 spells CASSGQGQHSQETQYF. CDR3 bases: TGCGCCAGCAGCGGCCAGGGACAGCACAGCCAAGAGACCCAGTACTTC.

This clonotype came up many times. The chain has TRBV28 and TRBJ2-2; 10 bases map to TRBD2. The CDR3 runs 16 residues. Germline-derived CDR1 and CDR2 are MDHEN and SYDVKM. V dropped 6 bases and J dropped 1; count of bases not matched to a gene: 5. In DNA form, the CDR3 reads TGTGCCAGCAGGCCTAGCGGGAGCGGGAACACCGGGGAGCTGTTTTTT. Protein: CASRPSGSGNTGELFF.

The gene calls are TRBV7-8 and TRBJ2-2; D possibly corresponds to TRBD2 (6 bases). The CDR3 has 17 residues. CDR1 and CDR2 from the germline V gene are SGHVS and FQNEAQ. Trimming removed 0 bases at V and 2 bases at J, with 13 bases between. This chain's CDR3 is CASSLASREVNTGELFF. The CDR3 DNA reads TGTGCCAGCAGCTTAGCGTCCAGGGAGGTTAACACCGGGGAGCTGTTTTTT.

This clonotype was counted many times. The CDR3 DNA reads TGTGCCAGCAGCCCGACAGCGAGCAATCAGCCCCAGCATTTT. Its translation is CASSPTASNQPQHF. The rearrangement links TRBV12-3 or TRBV12-4 to TRBJ1-5; perhaps TRBD1 as D (5 bases). The CDR3 runs 14 residues. V was cut by 6 bases and J by 1 base, with 10 bases left in between.

At least ten counts were recorded for this clonotype. The chain employs TRBV19 and TRBJ2-5, with D perhaps being TRBD1 or TRBD2 (6 bases each). Germline loops: CDR1 LNHDA, CDR2 SQIVND (reference sequence). The CDR3 consists of 15 residues. Deletions cut 5 bases from V and 5 bases from J, with 18 bases between. CDR3 coding DNA: TGTGCCAGTAGTTCTCAAGGGGGGCTCCAGGAGACCCAGTACTTC. Its protein product is CASSSQGGLQETQYF.

This clonotype has a count of ten or more. This chain uses TRBV28 with TRBJ2-5; perhaps TRBD1 as D (6 bases). The CDR3 runs 15 residues. The germline V gene has CDR1 MDHEN and CDR2 SYDVKM. V gave up 5 bases and J gave up 5 bases, with 18 bases separating them. CDR3 amino acids: CASSPPARGSETQYF. The CDR3 DNA reads TGTGCCAGCAGTCCCCCCGCCAGGGGCTCCGAGACCCAGTACTTC.

This clonotype was seen repeatedly, ten times or more. The chain couples TRBV24-1 to TRBJ1-1, with D perhaps TRBD1 (5 bases). The CDR3 runs to 12 residues. The germline gives CDR1 KGHDR, CDR2 SFDVKD. V lost 4 bases, J lost 8 bases, and 10 bases lay in between. The DNA of the CDR3 is TGTGCCACCAGTGAGGCGGGGGTAGAAGCTTTCTTT. Protein: CATSEAGVEAFF.

The gene calls are TRBV29-1 and TRBJ1-1; D call uncertain. Between the trimmed V and J ends, which lost 6 bases and 4 bases, there was a span of 9 bases. Per the germline V gene, CDR1 is SQVTM and CDR2 is ANQGSEA. This CDR3 is 11 amino acids long. The CDR3 reads CSVWEATEAFF. The CDR3 bases are TGCAGCGTCTGGGAGGCCACTGAAGCTTTCTTT.

This clonotype was found many times. The chain carries TRBV30 and TRBJ1-2; D is uncertain. Trimming left V 2 bases short and J 1 base short, with 11 bases between. Germline V gene data show CDR1 as GTSNPN and CDR2 as SVGIG (reference sequence). The CDR3 length is 14 residues. CDR3 nucleotide sequence: TGTGCCTGGAGTAAACGACGGATTAACTATGGCTACACCTTC. Its protein product is CAWSKRRINYGYTF.

This clonotype was recorded at least ten times. The chain recombines TRBV30 with TRBJ1-5; D is unclear. V dropped 0 bases and J dropped 3 bases, with 6 bases sitting between them. Germline lookup yields CDR1 GTSNPN and CDR2 SVGIG (reference sequence). CDR3 length: 13 residues. The CDR3 DNA sequence: TGTGCCTGGAGTGTAGCCCACAATCAGCCCCAGCATTTT. Its translation: CAWSVAHNQPQHF.